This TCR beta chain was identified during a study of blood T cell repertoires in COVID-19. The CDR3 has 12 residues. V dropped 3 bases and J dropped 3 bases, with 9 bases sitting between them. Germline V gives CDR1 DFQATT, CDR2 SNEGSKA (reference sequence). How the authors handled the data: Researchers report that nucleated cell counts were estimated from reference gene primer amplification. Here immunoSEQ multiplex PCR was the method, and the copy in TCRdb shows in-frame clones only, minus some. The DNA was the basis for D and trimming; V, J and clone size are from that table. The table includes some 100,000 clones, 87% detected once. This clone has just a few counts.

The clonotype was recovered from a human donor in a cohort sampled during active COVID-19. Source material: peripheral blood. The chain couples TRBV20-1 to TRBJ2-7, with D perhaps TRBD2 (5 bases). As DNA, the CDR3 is TGCAGTGCTAGTACCCGGGGCTACGAGCAGTACTTC. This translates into CSASTRGYEQYF.